These 26 T cell receptor beta chains came from one sample sequenced in a study of T cell responses to AZD1222 COVID-19 vaccine. The table came from immunoSEQ multiplex PCR; TCRdb's copy has only in-frame clones and leaves some out. Of about 83,000 clones in the sample, 86% were seen once. Material: peripheral blood, obtained on day 0 of AZD1222 vaccination. The receptor source for this set is an adult in good health.

The chain recombines TRBV10-1 with TRBJ2-1; 9 bases agree with TRBD2. J gave up 0 bases and V 3 bases, and 3 bases lay outside the gene matches. The CDR3 is made up of 16 amino acids. CDR1 is WNHNN, CDR2 SYGVQD, per germline (reference sequence). The CDR3 here is CASSDPAGGSYNEQFF. CDR3 sequence (DNA): TGCGCCAGCAGTGATCCAGCGGGAGGCTCCTACAATGAGCAGTTCTTC.

This chain links TRBV5-1 with TRBJ2-2, with 8 bases fitting TRBD2. This CDR3 contains 16 residues. From germline, CDR1 is SGHRS and CDR2 YFSETQ. V was pared by 0 bases and J by 0 bases, with 1 base of the junction left unmatched. The CDR3 sequence: CASSLVGGANTGELFF. CDR3 in DNA: TGCGCCAGCAGCTTGGTCGGGGGGGCGAACACCGGGGAGCTGTTTTTT.

V and J are TRBV25-1 and TRBJ1-4; 11 nucleotides align to TRBD1. Per germline, CDR1 MGHDK and CDR2 SYGVNS. Trimming cost V 4 bases and J 0 bases; bases outside gene matches: 7. The CDR3 is made up of 18 amino acids. CDR3 DNA sequence: TGTGCCAGCAGTGGATGGACAGGGGGCTTGGCAACTAATGAAAAACTGTTTTTT. Amino acids: CASSGWTGGLATNEKLFF.

The chain joins TRBV5-4 to TRBJ1-5, with 8 bases lining up with TRBD1. J gave up 7 bases and V 5 bases, and 8 bases lay outside the gene matches. This CDR3 spans 14 amino acids. Per the germline V gene, CDR1 is SGHNT and CDR2 is YYREEE (reference sequence). The CDR3 loop is CASSLQGTGQPQHF. For the CDR3, the DNA is TGTGCCAGCAGTCTACAGGGGACAGGACAGCCCCAGCATTTT.

The V and J genes are TRBV7-2 and TRBJ1-6; no clear D. The germline gives CDR1 SGHTA, CDR2 FQGNSA. V was pared by 1 base and J by 7 bases, with 11 bases between. The CDR3 length is 15 residues. This CDR3 is CASSLEPTSNSPLHF. The CDR3 region has the DNA TGTGCCAGCAGCTTAGAGCCAACCAGCAATTCACCCCTCCACTTT.

The chain recombines TRBV28 with TRBJ1-2, with D perhaps matching TRBD1 (5 bases). Germline CDR1 MDHEN, CDR2 SYDVKM. The V and J ends lost 4 bases and 7 bases respectively, with 13 bases between them. This CDR3 spans 13 amino acids. DNA for the CDR3: TGTGCCAGCAGTTGGGGACTGAAGGGTGGCTACACCTTC. Its translation: CASSWGLKGGYTF.

The gene calls are TRBV5-1 and TRBJ1-2; weak D call: TRBD1 (5 bases). The CDR3 has 17 residues. Deletions cut 0 bases from V and 5 bases from J, with 20 bases between. The germline V gene has CDR1 SGHRS and CDR2 YFSETQ. CDR3 sequence reads: CASSLDPPQARRYGYTF. Here the CDR3 DNA reads TGCGCCAGCAGCTTGGACCCTCCACAGGCAAGACGGTATGGCTACACCTTC.

This clone was seen only once. The gene calls are TRBV27 and TRBJ2-3, with a weak D call TRBD2 (5 bases). The CDR3 is made up of 16 amino acids. In germline, CDR1 is MNHEY, CDR2 SMNVEV (reference sequence). The ends were cut back, 2 bases at V and 6 bases at J, with 18 bases in the middle. CDR3 DNA: TGTGCCAGCAGTTTAGGGGTGGGAGTGGGAACGGATACGCAGTATTTT. Translation: CASSLGVGVGTDTQYF.

The chain uses TRBV15 and TRBJ2-3; the match to TRBD1 covers 8 bases. The CDR3 spans 16 residues. Germline lookup yields CDR1 LNHNV and CDR2 YYDKDF (reference sequence). The V gene end was trimmed by 1 base and the J gene end by 2 bases; junction bases not matched to a gene: 5. DNA of the CDR3: TGTGCCACCAGCAGAGTACAGGGGGGTCTCACAGATACGCAGTATTTT. Translated: CATSRVQGGLTDTQYF.

This sequence joins TRBV6-4 and TRBJ1-6; D is uncertain. V lost 6 bases and J lost 10, with 16 bases in between. Germline CDR1 and CDR2: MRHNA and SNTAGT. The CDR3 contains 14 residues. The CDR3 sequence is CASRRHESESPLHF. CDR3 bases: TGTGCCAGCAGGCGTCATGAGAGTGAGTCACCCCTCCACTTT.

This clone appeared a single time. The chain carries TRBV21-1 and TRBJ1-3. TRBV21-1 is a pseudogene. This CDR3 region has 15 residues. CDR3 nucleotide sequence: TGTGCCAGTGGGGGGTCAGGGCACTCTGGAAACACCATATATTTT. Translation gives CASGGSGHSGNTIYF.

There are a few counts of this clone. The genes are TRBV25-1 and TRBJ1-3; D gene uncertain. The CDR3 spans 12 residues. The V and J ends lost 5 bases and 4 bases respectively, with 6 bases between them. Germline V gives CDR1 MGHDK, CDR2 SYGVNS. The CDR3 DNA reads as TGTGCCAGCAGTCCACGGGGAAACACCATATATTTT. Translation gives CASSPRGNTIYF.

This chain uses TRBV4-2 with TRBJ1-5; a possible D gene is TRBD1 (5 bases). The CDR3 covers 13 residues. Germline V lookup: CDR1 LGHNA, CDR2 YNFKEQ. The V end lost 0 bases, the J end lost 10 bases, and 10 bases lay between the germline ends. CDR3 sequence (DNA): TGTGCCAGCAGCCAAGAAGTTGGGGGACCCCAGCATTTT. Encoded protein: CASSQEVGGPQHF.

The chain couples TRBV2 to TRBJ2-3, with D possibly TRBD2 on 6 matching bases. Germline V gene sequence: CDR1 SNHLY, CDR2 FYNNEI. V lost 6 bases and J 2 bases, leaving 9 bases between the germline ends. The CDR3 sequence is 13 residues long. The CDR3 sequence is CASSGTDTDTQYF. The CDR3 DNA follows: TGTGCCAGCAGCGGGACTGACACAGATACGCAGTATTTT.

This chain joins TRBV2 and TRBJ2-3; the D gene is possibly TRBD2 (5 bases). Trimming cost V 6 bases and J 9 bases, with 10 bases left between them. This CDR3 is built from 11 residues. CDR1 is SNHLY, CDR2 FYNNEI, per germline. Here the CDR3 reads CASSTGKTQYF. CDR3 nucleotide sequence: TGTGCCAGCAGCACGGGGAAAACGCAGTATTTT.

Only a few counts were recorded for this clone. The chain employs TRBV27 and TRBJ2-1; 7 bases map to TRBD1. The CDR3 is 15 amino acids. Germline CDR1 reads MNHEY; CDR2 reads SMNVEV (reference sequence). V was clipped by 6 bases and J by 6 bases; unmatched bases: 11. CDR3 sequence: CASSGTGVISNEQFF. In DNA, the CDR3 is TGTGCCAGCAGCGGAACAGGGGTTATTAGCAATGAGCAGTTCTTC.

This chain links TRBV10-3 with TRBJ1-2, with TRBD1 matching over 7 bases. Germline trimming cut 2 bases from V and 8 bases from J; bases unmatched to any gene: 5. Germline-derived CDR1 and CDR2 are ENHRY and SYGVKD. CDR3 length: 13 residues. In nucleotides, the CDR3 is TGTGCCATCAGTGAGGTCAGGGGACAGGGCTACACCTTC. It yields the protein CAISEVRGQGYTF.

This chain joins TRBV7-9 and TRBJ2-3, with 12 nucleotides matching TRBD2. Trimming cost V 6 bases and J 5 bases; bases outside gene matches: 6. CDR3 length equals 15 residues. The germline V gene has CDR1 SEHNR and CDR2 FQNEAQ (reference sequence). The chain's CDR3 is CASRLGLAGIDTQYF. As DNA, the CDR3 is TGTGCCAGCAGACTGGGACTAGCGGGTATAGATACGCAGTATTTT.

On this clone: Other nucleotide sequences from this sample produce the same CDR3. The chain combines TRBV5-6 with TRBJ1-1; no clear D gene. Germline V gene sequence: CDR1 SGHDT, CDR2 YYEEEE. The CDR3 spans 13 residues. Trimming took 2 bases from V and 2 from J, leaving 7 bases between them. The CDR3 sequence: CASSFTGNTEAFF. The CDR3 DNA reads TGTGCCAGCAGCTTCACCGGAAACACTGAAGCTTTCTTT.

V usage is TRBV28 and J usage is TRBJ1-2; no definite D call. CDR3 length: 12 amino acids. Germline CDR1 and CDR2: MDHEN and SYDVKM. Trimming removed 3 bases from V and 3 bases from J, with 5 bases in between. DNA for the CDR3: TGTGCCAGCAGTTTGGCGGACTATGGCTACACCTTC. This codes for CASSLADYGYTF.

The chain employs TRBV15 and TRBJ1-2, with 8 positions matching TRBD1. Per the germline V gene, CDR1 is LNHNV and CDR2 is YYDKDF (reference sequence). With V trimmed by 0 bases and J by 7 bases, 7 bases remained unmatched. The CDR3 runs 15 residues. In DNA, the CDR3 is TGTGCCACCAGCAGAGAAGGCAGGGGGCTTGGTGGCTACACCTTC. This encodes CATSREGRGLGGYTF.

CDR3 nucleotides: TGTGCCAGCAGCCTAGGGGATGAGCAGTTCTTC. This translates into CASSLGDEQFF. The rearrangement links TRBV7-3 to TRBJ2-1, with D possibly being TRBD1 (5 bases). In germline, CDR1 is SGHTA, CDR2 FQGTGA. The CDR3 extends over 11 amino acids. The V end was cut by 5 bases, the J end by 8 bases, with 7 bases between.

V and J are TRBV19 and TRBJ1-1; D is unclear. Trimming stripped 3 bases from V and 9 bases from J, with 14 bases between. The CDR3 covers 13 residues. The V gene's germline CDR1 is LNHDA and CDR2 SQIVND (reference sequence). CDR3 sequence: CASSMIGQFKAFF. Here the CDR3 DNA reads TGTGCCAGTAGTATGATCGGGCAGTTTAAAGCTTTCTTT.

The chain is built from TRBV5-1 and TRBJ1-2; D is undetermined. Germline V gene data show CDR1 as SGHRS and CDR2 as YFSETQ. V was pared by 2 bases and J by 8 bases, with 16 bases between. CDR3 length equals 14 residues. The CDR3 sequence is CASSFTVGSYGYTF. The CDR3 nucleotides are TGCGCCAGCAGCTTTACGGTTGGAAGCTACGGCTACACCTTC.

The V call is TRBV14, the J call TRBJ1-2, with 7 bases lining up with TRBD1. Germline trimming cut 5 bases from V and 7 bases from J; bases unmatched to any gene: 7. Germline-derived CDR1 and CDR2 are SGHDN and FVKESK. The CDR3 spans 13 residues. CDR3 amino acids: CASSDRDSRGYTF. CDR3 bases: TGTGCCAGCAGCGACCGGGACAGCCGTGGCTACACCTTC.

The chain employs TRBV6-5 and TRBJ2-3, with D possibly TRBD2 on 6 matching bases. The CDR3 runs 13 residues. Trimming shortened V by 7 bases and J by 4 bases, and 12 bases separated the two germline ends. The germline V gene has CDR1 MNHEY and CDR2 SVGAGI. CDR3 DNA sequence: TGTGCCAGCACAAGACCGGGGGCAGATACGCAGTATTTT. It yields the protein CASTRPGADTQYF.